The 30 T cell receptor beta chains below all came from one sample that was sequenced in a study of T-cell reconstitution after alpha-beta-depleted transplantation in children. Unique molecular identifiers were incorporated into the prepared TCRbeta library. One entry per CDR3 protein, called by TCRdb with MiXCR from the PCR reads. The data contain a few hundred thousand distinct CDR3 sequences, 25% to 30% of them seen just once; the ten biggest clones take up 30% to 40%. Sequences were derived from PBMCs, sampled before TCRalphabeta/CD19-depleted stem cell transplant. All receptors derive from a boy under three years old with Wiskott-Aldrich syndrome, due to receive a stem cell transplant.

The chain joins TRBV4-2 to TRBJ1-2; no definite D call. CDR3 length: 12 amino acids. Looked up from germline, CDR1 is LGHNA and CDR2 is YNFKEQ. V was clipped by 3 bases and J by 7 bases, with 9 bases between them. The CDR3, as DNA: TGTGCCAGCAGCCAGACCGGGATTGGCTACACCTTC. This encodes CASSQTGIGYTF.

The V gene is TRBV6-1, the J gene TRBJ2-6; D perhaps matches TRBD2 (6 bases). CDR3 length equals 15 residues. V gave up 6 bases and J gave up 4 bases, with 13 bases separating them. CDR1 is MNHNS and CDR2 is SASEGT in the germline V gene. CDR3 in amino acids: CASSDPGAGANVLTF. CDR3 in DNA: TGTGCCAGCAGCGACCCGGGAGCCGGGGCCAACGTCCTGACTTTC.

The chain uses TRBV11-1 and TRBJ2-1, with D possibly TRBD2 on 6 matching bases. Germline loops: CDR1 SGHAT, CDR2 FQDESV (reference sequence). There are 18 residues in the CDR3. V was trimmed by 6 bases and J by 4 bases, leaving 25 bases between them. The CDR3 nucleotides read TGTGCCAGCAGGCGTGGGTCTTTTGTGGGGAGGCTTTACAATGAGCAGTTCTTC. Translated, it gives CASRRGSFVGRLYNEQFF.

This clonotype was observed a handful of times. The rearrangement joins TRBV3-1 to TRBJ1-2; D ambiguous. The CDR3 has 16 residues. Between the trimmed V and J ends, which lost 0 bases and 8 bases, there was a span of 19 bases. The germline CDR1 and CDR2 sequences are LGHDT and YNNKEL (reference sequence). The CDR3 reads CASSQDYHTAGRGYTF. CDR3 in DNA: TGTGCCAGCAGCCAAGATTATCATACGGCGGGAAGAGGCTACACCTTC.

The rearrangement links TRBV25-1 to TRBJ2-5; D is perhaps TRBD2 (6 bases). The CDR3 has 12 residues. V gave up 6 bases and J gave up 5 bases, with 10 bases separating them. Germline CDR1 is MGHDK and CDR2 is SYGVNS. The DNA for the CDR3 is TGTGCCAGCAGCGGGGGTTACGAGACCCAGTACTTC. Amino acids: CASSGGYETQYF.

The chain joins TRBV12-3 or TRBV12-4 to TRBJ2-2; 7 nucleotides agree with TRBD1. V lost 5 bases, J lost 3 bases, and 9 bases stayed unmatched. The CDR3 is 16 amino acids. CDR3 protein: CASSLRRDSYTGELFF. The CDR3 coding sequence is TGTGCCAGCAGTCTCCGTCGGGACAGTTACACCGGGGAGCTGTTTTTT.

V is TRBV5-5 and J is TRBJ1-5; 9 nucleotides align to TRBD1. Trimming cost V 5 bases and J 2 bases; bases outside gene matches: 8. This CDR3 comprises 16 residues. The germline gives CDR1 SGHKS, CDR2 YYEKEE (reference sequence). Here the CDR3 reads CASRGGTGQGNQPQHF. The CDR3 region has the DNA TGTGCCAGCAGGGGGGGGACAGGGCAGGGCAATCAGCCCCAGCATTTT.

In DNA, the CDR3 is TGTGCCAGCAGTATAGGGACACGTGGCAATGAGCAGTTCTTC. Translation: CASSIGTRGNEQFF. This chain joins TRBV5-6 and TRBJ2-1; D is possibly TRBD1 (6 bases). The germline V gene has CDR1 SGHDT and CDR2 YYEEEE. V was shortened by 5 bases and J by 6 bases, with 15 bases between the two germline ends. This CDR3 is built from 14 residues.

This clonotype showed up just a few times. The chain employs TRBV2 and TRBJ2-1, with TRBD2 matching over 8 bases. Looked up from germline, CDR1 is SNHLY and CDR2 is FYNNEI. The CDR3 is 16 residues long. V shed 4 bases, J shed 3 bases, and the junction held 8 bases outside the gene matches. CDR3 sequence reads: CASSGALAGNYNEQFF. In nucleotides, the CDR3 is TGTGCCAGCAGTGGCGCCCTAGCGGGTAACTACAATGAGCAGTTCTTC.

This clonotype has a handful of counts. The rearrangement links TRBV5-1 to TRBJ2-1, with TRBD1 as a possible D gene (5 bases). Germline loops: CDR1 SGHRS, CDR2 YFSETQ. Trimming pared 8 bases from V and 6 bases from J, leaving 15 bases between. The CDR3 extends over 13 amino acids. The CDR3 nucleotides are TGCGCCAGTAGACCAGGGTTGGGCAATGAGCAGTTCTTC. It encodes CASRPGLGNEQFF.

This clonotype was seen a few times. The chain carries TRBV5-5 and TRBJ2-1; D is possibly TRBD2 (6 bases). Germline V gives CDR1 SGHKS, CDR2 YYEKEE (reference sequence). V was cut by 7 bases and J by 8 bases, with 19 bases left in between. The CDR3 covers 14 residues. The CDR3 loop is CASAGLALSDEQFF. In DNA, the CDR3 is TGTGCCAGCGCGGGGCTAGCCCTCAGCGATGAGCAGTTCTTC.

CDR3 protein: CASSFPVGLFLEGGMNTEAFF. The CDR3 nucleotides are TGTGCCAGCAGCTTTCCCGTGGGACTTTTTCTCGAAGGAGGGATGAACACTGAAGCTTTCTTT. The V call is TRBV11-2, the J call TRBJ1-1; D is perhaps TRBD1 (5 bases). From germline, CDR1 is SGHAT and CDR2 FQNNGV. The CDR3 runs to 21 residues. V lost 3 bases and J 0 bases, leaving 29 bases between the germline ends.

This clonotype was counted between two and nine times. V usage is TRBV20-1 and J usage is TRBJ2-3, with TRBD2 matching 9 bases. V dropped 3 bases and J dropped 4; count of bases not matched to a gene: 11. This CDR3 comprises 16 residues. Germline assignment: CDR1 DFQATT and CDR2 SNEGSKA (reference sequence). The CDR3 nucleotides read TGCAGTGCTAGCGGGGGGACTAGCAGCTCCCCAGATACGCAGTATTTT. Amino acid sequence: CSASGGTSSSPDTQYF.

The CDR3 loop is CASSFTAQETQYF. CDR3 DNA sequence: TGCGCCAGCAGTTTTACGGCCCAAGAGACCCAGTACTTC. The chain couples TRBV5-1 to TRBJ2-5; D gene unclear. Germline assignment: CDR1 SGHRS and CDR2 YFSETQ. V lost 5 bases, J lost 1 base, and 9 bases lay in between. The length of the CDR3 is 13 residues.

This clonotype was recorded a few times. The V gene is TRBV6-1, the J gene TRBJ1-1; 8 bases align to TRBD1. The V gene's germline CDR1 is MNHNS and CDR2 SASEGT. The CDR3 has 15 residues. The junction had 10 bases not matched to a gene; V was cut back by 6 bases and J by 4 bases. The CDR3, as DNA: TGTGCCAGCAGCCACCGACTGGACAGGGCCACTGAAGCTTTCTTT. Protein product: CASSHRLDRATEAFF.

A few counts support this clonotype. The genes are TRBV27 and TRBJ2-1; 15 bases are shared with TRBD2. The V and J ends lost 5 bases and 6 bases, in that order; junction bases with no gene match: 11. Germline V CDR1 and CDR2: MNHEY, SMNVEV (reference sequence). The CDR3 totals 18 residues. The CDR3 loop is CASSPFGLAGGPVNEQFF. DNA of the CDR3: TGTGCCAGCAGTCCCTTCGGACTAGCGGGAGGGCCGGTCAATGAGCAGTTCTTC.

The V and J genes are TRBV5-1 and TRBJ2-1, with a weak D call TRBD2 (6 bases). This CDR3 comprises 15 residues. V was trimmed by 0 bases and J by 4 bases, leaving 11 bases between them. Looked up from germline, CDR1 is SGHRS and CDR2 is YFSETQ. The DNA for the CDR3 is TGCGCCAGCAGCTTGGCGCTAGCGCCATACAATGAGCAGTTCTTC. Residues: CASSLALAPYNEQFF.

This clonotype was recorded a few times. The gene calls are TRBV29-1 and TRBJ2-5; D is perhaps TRBD2 (6 bases). The CDR3 is 12 amino acids. CDR1 is SQVTM and CDR2 is ANQGSEA in the germline V gene. Trimming left V 0 bases short and J 5 bases short, with 7 bases between. The CDR3 sequence is CSVEDGGETQYF. CDR3 nucleotide sequence: TGCAGCGTTGAAGATGGGGGGGAGACCCAGTACTTC.

This clonotype has only one observation. V and J are TRBV20-1 and TRBJ2-1; TRBD2 matches 16 bases. CDR1 and CDR2 from the germline V gene are DFQATT and SNEGSKA (reference sequence). This CDR3 is 16 amino acids long. V trimming: 5 bases; J trimming: 10 bases; junction bases outside the gene matches: 11. CDR3: CSASSGLAGGPGEQFF. In DNA, the CDR3 is TGCAGTGCTTCATCGGGACTAGCGGGAGGGCCTGGGGAGCAGTTCTTC.

This clonotype has just a few counts. The CDR3 DNA follows: TGTGCCAGCAGACTTGGAGGGGACACTGAAGCTTTCTTT. As protein: CASRLGGDTEAFF. The rearrangement joins TRBV5-8 to TRBJ1-1; TRBD1 might be the D (5 bases). The V end lost 5 bases, the J end lost 3 bases, and 11 bases lay between the germline ends. CDR3 length: 13 amino acids. The germline gives CDR1 SGHTS, CDR2 YDEGEE. The whole variable domain, filled in from reference TRBV5-8 and TRBJ1-1, reads EAGVTQSPTHLIKTRGQQATLRCSPISGHTSVYWYQQALGLGLQFLLWYDEGEERNRGNFPPRFSGRQFPNYSSELNVNALELEDSALYLCASRLGGDTEAFFGQGTRLTVV.

This clonotype occurred a few times. The chain recombines TRBV12-3 or TRBV12-4 with TRBJ2-1; 11 bases line up with TRBD2. CDR3 size: 14 residues. Unmatched junction bases numbered 5, after V lost 7 bases and J lost 6 bases. The CDR3 DNA reads TGTGCCAGCACCATAGCGGGAGGGCGCAATGAGCAGTTCTTC. Residues: CASTIAGGRNEQFF.

In this sample, this clonotype turned up many times. The rearrangement uses TRBV15 and TRBJ2-2; D gene unclear. V lost 8 bases and J 4 bases, leaving 5 bases between the germline ends. The germline gives CDR1 LNHNV, CDR2 YYDKDF (reference sequence). The CDR3 runs 11 residues. The CDR3 loop is CATRSTGELFF. CDR3 DNA: TGTGCCACCCGGTCCACCGGGGAGCTGTTTTTT.

The chain links TRBV20-1 to TRBJ1-5; TRBD1 matches at 11 bases. The CDR3 is made up of 15 amino acids. The trim removed 3 bases at V and 3 bases at J, leaving 4 bases unmatched. From germline, CDR1 is DFQATT and CDR2 SNEGSKA (reference sequence). The CDR3 DNA sequence: TGCAGTGCTAGTGGGGACAGGGGGAACAATCAGCCCCAGCATTTT. The encoded protein is CSASGDRGNNQPQHF.

The chain links TRBV5-5 to TRBJ1-1; no reliable D call. Germline values: CDR1 SGHKS, CDR2 YYEKEE (reference sequence). This CDR3 is built from 15 residues. The V end lost 0 bases, the J end lost 1 base, and 10 bases lay between the germline ends. This CDR3 is CASSLVWRPNTEAFF. CDR3 bases: TGTGCCAGCAGCTTGGTATGGCGGCCGAACACTGAAGCTTTCTTT.

This clonotype was counted a few times. V usage is TRBV5-1 and J usage is TRBJ2-7; 8 bases align to TRBD2. Unmatched junction bases numbered 11, after V lost 4 bases and J lost 5 bases. This CDR3 has 15 residues. CDR1 and CDR2 from the germline V gene are SGHRS and YFSETQ. Here the CDR3 DNA reads TGCGCCAGCAGCCGGGAGGGGAGCGTTAACGACGAGCAGTACTTC. This codes for CASSREGSVNDEQYF.

The genes are TRBV12-3 or TRBV12-4 and TRBJ2-3, with 7 bases that match TRBD2. The ends lost 5 bases at V and 3 bases at J; junction bases unmatched: 14. The CDR3 contains 17 residues. The DNA for the CDR3 is TGTGCCAGCAGTCCCCGTACCGAGGGAGGGCCGACAGATACGCAGTATTTT. The encoded protein is CASSPRTEGGPTDTQYF.

The gene calls are TRBV20-1 and TRBJ2-2; 13 nucleotides match TRBD2. Germline V gives CDR1 DFQATT, CDR2 SNEGSKA (reference sequence). V was pared by 6 bases and J by 5 bases, with 9 bases of the junction left unmatched. The CDR3 extends over 16 amino acids. The CDR3 loop reads CSAKRLAGGGTGELFF. The DNA for the CDR3 is TGCAGTGCAAAAAGACTAGCGGGAGGTGGGACCGGGGAGCTGTTTTTT.

The chain is built from TRBV5-1 and TRBJ2-2; no clear D. Trimming stripped 4 bases from V and 7 bases from J, with 11 bases between. This CDR3 region has 13 residues. The germline V gene encodes CDR1 SGHRS and CDR2 YFSETQ. This CDR3 reads CASSRGGHGELFF. The CDR3 DNA reads TGCGCCAGCAGCCGAGGTGGCCACGGGGAGCTGTTTTTT.

CDR3 sequence: CASSPLAESSYEQYF. The CDR3 nucleotides are TGTGCCAGCAGCCCACTAGCGGAGAGCTCCTACGAGCAGTACTTC. The chain recombines TRBV6-5 with TRBJ2-7, with 8 bases lining up with TRBD2. This CDR3 is 15 amino acids long. Per the germline V gene, CDR1 is MNHEY and CDR2 is SVGAGI. Trimming cost V 6 bases and J 0 bases; bases outside gene matches: 7.

V and J are TRBV29-1 and TRBJ2-2, with D maybe TRBD2 (6 bases). V was trimmed by 4 bases and J by 2 bases, leaving 11 bases between them. The germline V gene encodes CDR1 SQVTM and CDR2 ANQGSEA. This CDR3 has 14 residues. The CDR3 sequence: CSVASVQNTGELFF. In nucleotides, the CDR3 is TGCAGCGTTGCTAGCGTACAAAACACCGGGGAGCTGTTTTTT.